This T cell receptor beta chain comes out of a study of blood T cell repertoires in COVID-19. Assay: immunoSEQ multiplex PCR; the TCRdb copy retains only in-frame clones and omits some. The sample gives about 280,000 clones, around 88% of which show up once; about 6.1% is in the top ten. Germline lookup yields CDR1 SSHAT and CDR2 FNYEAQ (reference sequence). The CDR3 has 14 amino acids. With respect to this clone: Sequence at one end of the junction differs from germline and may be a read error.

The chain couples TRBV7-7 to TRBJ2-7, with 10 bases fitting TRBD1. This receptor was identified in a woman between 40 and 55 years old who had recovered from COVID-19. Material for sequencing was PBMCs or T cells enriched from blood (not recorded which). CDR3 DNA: TGTGCTAGCAGCTTGGGACAGGGGACCTACGAGCAGTACTTC. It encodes CASSLGQGTYEQYF.